This T cell receptor (beta chain) was sequenced for a study of cytomegalovirus exposure and HLA in healthy donors. The protocol was immunoSEQ multiplex PCR, while the TCRdb copy is restricted to in-frame clones and leaves out a portion. The sample holds 230,000 or so clones; roughly 88% are singletons and the top ten take 2.9%. A remark on this clone: The antigen is not known.

Study observations and caveats: Subsequent analysis revealed that first-cohort TCR clusters tended to co-occur in the roughly 120 validation repertoires. Cytomegalovirus-associated status was assigned to 164 TCR beta chains.

The CDR3 loop spans 13 amino acids. V was cut by 6 bases and J by 2 bases, with 10 bases left in between. Per germline, CDR1 MNHNY and CDR2 SVGAGI (reference sequence). This chain links TRBV6-6 with TRBJ1-2; D might be TRBD1 (6 bases). The clonotype originates from a young woman in good health and CMV-seronegative. Sequenced material: PBMCs. For the CDR3, the DNA is TGTGCCAGCAGAACAGGGACAAACTATGGCTACACCTTC. Translated, it gives CASRTGTNYGYTF.